This T cell receptor (beta chain) is from a study of regulatory T cells in long-lasting Graves disease. Germline values: CDR1 MNHNS, CDR2 SASEGT. Trimming removed 7 bases at V and 6 bases at J, with 13 bases between. The CDR3 has 12 residues. This sample's time point: persistent/refractory GD, antithyroid drugs over 5 years with positive TRAb. PBMC-derived RNA was used for the TCR library. An endocrinology department in Xi'an, China, supplied the patients. With iRepertoire HTBI primers and Arm-PCR of CDR3 regions, TCR beta libraries were built. TCRdb reprocessed the multiplex PCR reads with MiXCR, giving one entry per CDR3 protein. The sample carries a few hundred thousand distinct CDR3 sequences, roughly 20% recorded once.

Source: peripheral blood mononuclear cells (PBMCs), taken when the disease was refractory, from a patient treated with antithyroid drugs. The J gene is TRBJ2-7, the V gene TRBV6-1, with no clear D. The clonotype comes from a middle-aged woman with Graves disease. CDR3 DNA: TGTGCCAGCAAACCTCCCGGTAGCGAGCAGTACTTC. Protein product: CASKPPGSEQYF.